The T cell receptor beta chain under discussion was sequenced for a study of blood T cell repertoires in COVID-19. Study summary: Sites in the United States, Italy and Spain provided acute and convalescent COVID-19 samples.

Study processing details: Amplification of reference gene primers was used by the study to estimate nucleated cell counts. Method: immunoSEQ multiplex PCR; TCRdb's copy keeps in-frame clones and lacks some. That table furnishes V, J and clone size, whereas the DNA furnished D and trimming. The sample shows some 66,000 clones, around nine tenths of them seen only once. With V trimmed by 5 bases and J by 2 bases, 4 bases remained unmatched. Germline V gives CDR1 SNHLY, CDR2 FYNNEI. The CDR3 length is 15 residues. The sequence was obtained from a woman between 55 and 75 years old with acute or convalescent COVID-19. This rearrangement joins TRBV2 to TRBJ2-1; 9 bases are a match to TRBD2. The sample taken for sequencing was peripheral blood. CDR3 coding DNA: TGTGCCAGCAGTACAATAGCGGGGGCCTACAATGAGCAGTTCTTC. This encodes CASSTIAGAYNEQFF.